One and the same sample provided the 30 T cell receptor beta chains below, sequenced in a study of T cell responses to AZD1222 COVID-19 vaccine. Some clones are missing from TCRdb's copy, which holds only in-frame ones; the method was immunoSEQ multiplex PCR. Of roughly 100,000 clones listed, about 86% were seen once; the top ten hold 1.4%. This material consisted of peripheral blood, taken on day 0 of AZD1222 vaccination. The receptor source for this set is an adult in good health.

In this sample, this clone turned up a few times. The chain recombines TRBV2 with TRBJ2-1; 8 positions match TRBD1. V lost 4 bases, J lost 9 bases, and 8 bases stayed unmatched. The CDR3 consists of 14 residues. The germline V gene has CDR1 SNHLY and CDR2 FYNNEI. The CDR3 DNA is TGTGCCAGCAGTGGGACAGGGTTCTTTAGTGAGCAGTTCTTC. Translation gives CASSGTGFFSEQFF.

This chain joins TRBV19 and TRBJ2-7; D may be TRBD1 (6 bases). Trimming shortened V by 1 base and J by 7 bases, and 14 bases separated the two germline ends. This CDR3 contains 14 residues. CDR1 and CDR2 from the germline V gene are LNHDA and SQIVND (reference sequence). The CDR3 loop is CASSIAGTSLEQYF. The CDR3 DNA is TGTGCCAGTAGTATAGCTGGGACAAGCCTGGAGCAGTACTTC.

The J gene is TRBJ1-2, the V gene TRBV5-6, with TRBD1 identical over 8 bases. CDR1 and CDR2 from the germline V gene are SGHDT and YYEEEE. The CDR3 spans 14 residues. V lost 5 bases, J lost 5 bases, and 8 bases stayed unmatched. Written as DNA, the CDR3 is TGTGCCAGCAGGTCTAGACAGGGGCAGTATGGCTACACCTTC. Translation gives CASRSRQGQYGYTF. The variable domain in full, completed from reference TRBV5-6 and TRBJ1-2, reads DAGVTQSPTHLIKTRGQQVTLRCSPKSGHDTVSWYQQALGQGPQFIFQYYEEEERQRGNFPDRFSGHQFPNYSSELNVNALLLGDSALYLCASRSRQGQYGYTFGSGTRLTVV.

V usage is TRBV5-4 and J usage is TRBJ2-3, with 10 positions matching TRBD2. V trimming: 1 base; J trimming: 3 bases; junction bases outside the gene matches: 5. The CDR3 is 16 amino acids. The germline gives CDR1 SGHNT, CDR2 YYREEE (reference sequence). CDR3 amino acids: CASSLRSGRLTDTQYF. CDR3 sequence (DNA): TGTGCCAGCAGCTTGCGTAGCGGGAGGTTAACAGATACGCAGTATTTT.

The rearrangement links TRBV5-1 to TRBJ1-1; TRBD1 aligns across 8 bases. In germline, CDR1 is SGHRS, CDR2 YFSETQ. This CDR3 region has 15 residues. Germline trimming cut 4 bases from V and 1 base from J; bases unmatched to any gene: 6. DNA of the CDR3: TGCGCCAGCAGCGGAGGACAGGGCTCGAACACTGAAGCTTTCTTT. Its translation: CASSGGQGSNTEAFF.

In its sample, this clone was seen once. The chain is built from TRBV30 and TRBJ2-1; tentative D call: TRBD2 (6 bases). The CDR3 totals 14 residues. With 1 base removed from V and 5 bases from J, the gap between germline ends came to 12 bases. CDR1 and CDR2 (germline): GTSNPN, SVGIG (reference sequence). CDR3 residues: CAWSEGLPNNEQFF. As DNA, the CDR3 is TGTGCCTGGAGTGAAGGACTACCGAACAATGAGCAGTTCTTC.

The chain carries TRBV13 and TRBJ1-1, with 9 bases fitting TRBD1. Germline CDR1 reads PRHDT; CDR2 reads FYEKMQ (reference sequence). The trim removed 9 bases at V and 0 bases at J, leaving 5 bases unmatched. There are 14 residues in the CDR3. The CDR3 region is CASRQGGMNTEAFF. In nucleotides, the CDR3 is TGTGCCAGTAGACAGGGGGGGATGAACACTGAAGCTTTCTTT.

The J gene is TRBJ2-4, the V gene TRBV28, with TRBD2 matching over 8 bases. The CDR3 extends over 13 amino acids. CDR1 and CDR2 (germline): MDHEN, SYDVKM. The V and J ends lost 3 bases and 11 bases, in that order; junction bases with no gene match: 6. DNA of the CDR3: TGTGCCAGCAGTTTCCCGGGACTAGTCGTTCAGTACTTC. It yields the protein CASSFPGLVVQYF.

This clone was seen a single time. V and J are TRBV27 and TRBJ1-6, with TRBD1 identical over 8 bases. Per germline, CDR1 MNHEY and CDR2 SMNVEV (reference sequence). This CDR3 region has 14 residues. Trimming cost V 5 bases and J 10 bases; bases outside gene matches: 7. The CDR3 sequence is CASSTGQGGSPLHF. The CDR3 DNA sequence: TGTGCCAGCAGTACAGGACAGGGTGGATCACCCCTCCACTTT.

The V and J genes are TRBV9 and TRBJ2-1; either TRBD1 or TRBD2 may fit D (5 bases each). The CDR3 is 13 residues long. Looked up from germline, CDR1 is SGDLS and CDR2 is YYNGEE. The V end was cut by 3 bases, the J end by 7 bases, with 11 bases between. Written as DNA, the CDR3 is TGTGCCAGCAGCGCACTGGGGGATAATGAGCAGTTCTTC. Its translation is CASSALGDNEQFF. The entire variable domain, with the rest obtained from reference TRBV9 and TRBJ2-1, is as follows: DSGVTQTPKHLITATGQRVTLRCSPRSGDLSVYWYQQSLDQGLQFLIQYYNGEERAKGNILERFSAQQFPDLHSELNLSSLELGDSALYFCASSALGDNEQFFGPGTRLTVL.

This clone was observed a handful of times. The rearrangement joins TRBV21-1 to TRBJ1-4; the table's D call TRBD1 went unverified against the DNA. TRBV21-1 is classified as a pseudogene. CDR3 length equals 17 residues. CDR3 sequence: CASTQGGMGQGIEKLFF. The CDR3 DNA is TGTGCCAGCACCCAAGGGGGGATGGGACAGGGGATTGAAAAACTGTTTTTT.

The chain couples TRBV7-2 to TRBJ2-7; perhaps D is TRBD1 or TRBD2 (5 bases each). In germline, CDR1 is SGHTA, CDR2 FQGNSA. V lost 4 bases, J lost 9 bases, and 16 bases lay in between. This CDR3 spans 13 amino acids. The CDR3 DNA is TGTGCCAGCAGCTCGCCTGGGGGATTCGGGCAGTACTTC. Amino acids: CASSSPGGFGQYF.

The V and J genes are TRBV20-1 and TRBJ2-5; D gene uncertain. CDR3 size: 11 residues. Germline assignment: CDR1 DFQATT and CDR2 SNEGSKA (reference sequence). V was cut by 4 bases and J by 5 bases, with 8 bases left in between. CDR3 DNA: TGCAGTGCTAATCGATTTGAGACCCAGTACTTC. Its protein product is CSANRFETQYF.

The gene calls are TRBV5-4 and TRBJ2-3; 7 bases line up with TRBD1. V lost 2 bases, J lost 5 bases, and 8 bases stayed unmatched. This CDR3 has 15 amino acids. Germline V lookup: CDR1 SGHNT, CDR2 YYREEE (reference sequence). This CDR3 is CASSLQGPKVDTQYF. The CDR3, as DNA: TGTGCCAGCAGCTTACAGGGGCCCAAGGTAGATACGCAGTATTTT.

This chain links TRBV4-3 with TRBJ1-2, with D possibly being TRBD1 (5 bases). The CDR3 sequence is 14 residues long. With 0 bases removed from V and 7 bases from J, the gap between germline ends came to 12 bases. Germline V gene sequence: CDR1 LGHNA, CDR2 YSLEER. CDR3 coding DNA: TGCGCCAGCAGCCAAGAAACGGGGCGGGGTGGCTACACCTTC. It yields the protein CASSQETGRGGYTF.

This sequence joins TRBV12-3 or TRBV12-4 and TRBJ1-1; D is unresolved. V was clipped by 6 bases and J by 8 bases, with 16 bases between them. The CDR3 covers 13 residues. DNA for the CDR3: TGTGCCAGCAGCCAAAATACTTTCGGGGAAGCTTTCTTT. Amino acid sequence: CASSQNTFGEAFF.

The chain carries TRBV7-9 and TRBJ2-1, with a tentative D call TRBD1 (6 bases). The CDR3 runs to 14 residues. Germline V gives CDR1 SEHNR, CDR2 FQNEAQ (reference sequence). Trimming pared 3 bases from V and 3 bases from J, leaving 9 bases between. CDR3 residues: CASSFRDIYNEQFF. CDR3 coding DNA: TGTGCCAGCAGCTTCCGGGACATCTACAATGAGCAGTTCTTC.

V usage is TRBV30 and J usage is TRBJ1-2; TRBD1 agrees at 7 bases. Trimming at V came to 1 base and at J to 8 bases, leaving 7 bases not matched to a gene. CDR3 length: 13 amino acids. The germline V gene has CDR1 GTSNPN and CDR2 SVGIG (reference sequence). The CDR3 loop reads CAWSAGQAAGYTF. CDR3 nucleotide sequence: TGTGCCTGGAGTGCAGGACAGGCAGCGGGCTACACCTTC.

V is TRBV4-3 and J is TRBJ2-4; TRBD2 matches at 7 bases. J was trimmed by 5 bases and V by 4 bases; bases with no gene match: 14. The CDR3 consists of 17 residues. Germline V gene sequence: CDR1 LGHNA, CDR2 YSLEER. CDR3 nucleotides: TGCGCCAGCAGCCTACGTTCGGGGCTAGCGGTCCAAAACATTCAGTACTTC. Its translation is CASSLRSGLAVQNIQYF.

The gene calls are TRBV11-1 and TRBJ1-6; no reliable D call. The length of the CDR3 is 13 residues. CDR1 and CDR2 from the germline V gene are SGHAT and FQDESV (reference sequence). Trimming shortened V by 1 base and J by 7 bases, and 5 bases separated the two germline ends. CDR3 coding DNA: TGTGCCAGCAGCTTAGTGGGGAATTCACCCCTCCACTTT. Its translation: CASSLVGNSPLHF.

The V and J genes are TRBV25-1 and TRBJ2-7, with D unresolved. Trimming left V 2 bases short and J 1 base short, with 3 bases between. Germline V lookup: CDR1 MGHDK, CDR2 SYGVNS. The CDR3 is 12 amino acids. CDR3: CASSEPSYEQYF. CDR3 sequence (DNA): TGTGCCAGCAGTGAACCTTCCTACGAGCAGTACTTC.

The chain uses TRBV5-1 and TRBJ2-7, with 7 bases that match TRBD1. This CDR3 has 15 amino acids. Unmatched junction bases numbered 14, after V lost 4 bases and J lost 7 bases. Germline lookup yields CDR1 SGHRS and CDR2 YFSETQ. The CDR3 bases are TGCGCCAGCAGCCCAAGACAGGGCCAGGGTCGGGAGCAGTACTTC. Amino acid sequence: CASSPRQGQGREQYF.

The V and J genes are TRBV27 and TRBJ2-3, with no clear D. From germline, CDR1 is MNHEY and CDR2 SMNVEV (reference sequence). V lost 10 bases and J 0 bases, leaving 14 bases between the germline ends. There are 14 residues in the CDR3. In DNA, the CDR3 is TGTGCCACCCCTAGGGTAACTAGCACAGATACGCAGTATTTT. It yields the protein CATPRVTSTDTQYF.

This chain links TRBV28 with TRBJ1-5; D ambiguous. The V gene lost 5 bases and the J gene lost 9 bases, with 14 bases spanning the gap. From germline, CDR1 is MDHEN and CDR2 SYDVKM. The CDR3 consists of 13 residues. CDR3 protein: CASSQTHKRPQHF. The DNA of the CDR3 is TGTGCCAGCAGTCAAACCCACAAACGGCCCCAGCATTTT.

This clone was detected only once. The V call is TRBV4-2, the J call TRBJ2-2, with D possibly TRBD1 on 6 matching bases. Trimming stripped 6 bases from V and 3 bases from J, with 23 bases between. This CDR3 is 18 amino acids long. Per the germline V gene, CDR1 is LGHNA and CDR2 is YNFKEQ. The CDR3 is CASRGDRAGTLDTGELFF. CDR3 DNA sequence: TGTGCCAGCAGGGGGGATAGAGCCGGGACATTGGACACCGGGGAGCTGTTTTTT.

The V call is TRBV14, the J call TRBJ2-7; D may be TRBD2 (5 bases). Per germline, CDR1 SGHDN and CDR2 FVKESK. V was cut by 0 bases and J by 2 bases, with 17 bases left in between. This CDR3 has 17 residues. The CDR3 coding sequence is TGTGCCAGCAGCCAAGATCGGGGTAAAGGTAGCCCCTACGAGCAGTACTTC. Encoded protein: CASSQDRGKGSPYEQYF.

The chain is built from TRBV6-5 and TRBJ2-1; 7 bases are a match to TRBD2. Unmatched junction bases numbered 3, after V lost 2 bases and J lost 2 bases. The germline gives CDR1 MNHEY, CDR2 SVGAGI. This CDR3 comprises 15 residues. This chain's CDR3 is CASSYVGGPYNEQFF. The CDR3 region has the DNA TGTGCCAGCAGTTACGTGGGAGGGCCCTACAATGAGCAGTTCTTC.

The V gene is TRBV7-2, the J gene TRBJ1-2; D is unclear. Germline CDR1 reads SGHTA; CDR2 reads FQGNSA. The CDR3 is 15 amino acids. Trimming took 5 bases from V and 4 from J, leaving 17 bases between them. CDR3 region: CASSPDGKPVYGYTF. In DNA form, the CDR3 reads TGTGCCAGCAGCCCAGACGGTAAGCCCGTCTATGGCTACACCTTC.

The V and J genes are TRBV18 and TRBJ1-3; 7 bases map to TRBD1. CDR1 is KGHSH, CDR2 LQKENI, per germline. The V segment lost 3 bases and the J segment 0 bases; nucleotides outside the gene matches: 5. The CDR3 contains 16 residues. Written as DNA, the CDR3 is TGTGCCAGCTCACCGGGACAGTTGTACTCTGGAAACACCATATATTTT. Translating gives CASSPGQLYSGNTIYF.

The chain carries TRBV27 and TRBJ2-7, with 13 positions matching TRBD2. The ends lost 2 bases at V and 1 base at J; junction bases unmatched: 2. Germline V CDR1 and CDR2: MNHEY, SMNVEV (reference sequence). The CDR3 is 16 amino acids. CDR3 in DNA: TGTGCCAGCAGTTTAGGACTAGCGGGGGCTTCCTACGAGCAGTACTTC. Its translation: CASSLGLAGASYEQYF.